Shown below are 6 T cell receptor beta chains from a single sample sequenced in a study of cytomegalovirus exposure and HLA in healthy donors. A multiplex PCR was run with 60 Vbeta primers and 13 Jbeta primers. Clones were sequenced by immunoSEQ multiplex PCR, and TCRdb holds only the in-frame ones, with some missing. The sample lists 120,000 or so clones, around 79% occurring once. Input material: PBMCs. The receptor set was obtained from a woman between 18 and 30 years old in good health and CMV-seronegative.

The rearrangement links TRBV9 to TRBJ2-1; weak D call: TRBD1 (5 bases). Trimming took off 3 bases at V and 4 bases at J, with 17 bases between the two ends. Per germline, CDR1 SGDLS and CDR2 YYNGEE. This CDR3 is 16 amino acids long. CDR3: CASSEGPVTGYNEQFF. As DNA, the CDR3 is TGTGCCAGCAGCGAGGGGCCGGTGACGGGTTACAATGAGCAGTTCTTC.

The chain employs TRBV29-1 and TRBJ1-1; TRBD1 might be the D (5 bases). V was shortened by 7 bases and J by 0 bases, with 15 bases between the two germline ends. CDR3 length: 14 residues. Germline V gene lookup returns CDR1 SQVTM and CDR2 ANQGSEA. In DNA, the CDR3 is TGCAGCGCGGGGGGGAGACTGATGAACACTGAAGCTTTCTTT. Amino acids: CSAGGRLMNTEAFF.

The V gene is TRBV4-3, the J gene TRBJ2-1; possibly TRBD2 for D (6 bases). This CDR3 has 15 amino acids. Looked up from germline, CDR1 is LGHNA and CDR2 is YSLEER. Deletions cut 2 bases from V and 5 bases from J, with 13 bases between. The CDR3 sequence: CASSQRGLRDNEQFF. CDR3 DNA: TGCGCCAGCAGCCAACGGGGACTTAGGGACAATGAGCAGTTCTTC.

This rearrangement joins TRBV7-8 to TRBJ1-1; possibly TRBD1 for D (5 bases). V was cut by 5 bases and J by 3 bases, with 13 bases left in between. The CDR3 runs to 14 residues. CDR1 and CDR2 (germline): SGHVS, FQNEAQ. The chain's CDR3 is CASSLTGRDTEAFF. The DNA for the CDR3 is TGTGCCAGCAGCCTAACAGGACGTGACACTGAAGCTTTCTTT.

CDR3 coding DNA: TGCGCCAGCAGCTTGGATACAGGGTTCGAGCAGTACTTC. The encoded protein is CASSLDTGFEQYF. The genes are TRBV5-1 and TRBJ2-7; TRBD1 is a possible D gene (6 bases). The CDR3 is 13 amino acids. Trimming removed 0 bases at V and 6 bases at J, with 10 bases between. The germline CDR1 and CDR2 sequences are SGHRS and YFSETQ.

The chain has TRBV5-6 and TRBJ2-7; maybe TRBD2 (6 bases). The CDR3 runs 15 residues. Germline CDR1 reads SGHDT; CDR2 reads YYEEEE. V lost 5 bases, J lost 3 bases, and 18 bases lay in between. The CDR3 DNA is TGTGCCAGCAGTCGCGGGACCGTAGACTTCTACGAGCAGTACTTC. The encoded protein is CASSRGTVDFYEQYF.